The rows below give T cell receptor beta chains drawn from one sample of a study of T cell repertoires in cytomegalovirus infection. TCRdb re-called the reads through MiXCR, storing one row per CDR3 protein. This sample has about 78,000 distinct CDR3 sequences, with 35% to 50% found just once. The antigens these receptors bind are not known. Material: CD8+ T cells from cultured PBMCs, obtained from culture after CMV antigen stimulation. The receptors were gathered from a human donor in good health (CMV status not recorded). Some clones in this sample may be carry-over from other donors' samples. The CDR3 runs from the conserved cysteine through the conserved F or W. The D gene is left open where the match is weak. Clone size appears in some rows only: once, few, many, or a class for an expanded clone.

D: TRBD2
V: TRBV7-9
size: few
J: TRBJ2-1
DNA: TGTGCCAGCAGCTTAGGGGCGGGGGGCGGAAATGAGCAGTTCTTC
CDR3: CASSLGAGGGNEQFF

D: NA
V: TRBV6-2/TRBV6-3
size: NA
J: TRBJ1-2
DNA: TGTGCCAGCAGTTACTCGAAGGGAGGCTATGGCTACACCTTC
CDR3: CASSYSKGGYGYTF

D: NA
V: TRBV7-8
size: NA
J: TRBJ1-1
DNA: TGTGCCAGCAGCTCGGGCAGGCCAAACACTGAAGCGTTCTTT
CDR3: CASSSGRPNTEAFF

D: NA
V: TRBV6-1
size: few
J: TRBJ2-1
DNA: TGTGCCAGCAAGGAAACTGGACCGAACTACAATGAGCAGTTCTTC
CDR3: CASKETGPNYNEQFF

D: NA
V: TRBV7-2
size: NA
J: TRBJ1-1
DNA: TGTGCCAGCTACTCGGGCACTGAAGCTTTCTTT
CDR3: CASYSGTEAFF

D: TRBD1
V: TRBV20-1
size: few
J: TRBJ1-2
DNA: TGCAGTGCTAGCGCGGACAGGGGAACGCGGGGCGGCTACACCTTC
CDR3: CSASADRGTRGGYTF

D: NA
V: TRBV29-1
size: NA
J: TRBJ2-4
DNA: TGCAGCGTTGATGCCGGTAGCGGCATTCAGTACTTC
CDR3: CSVDAGSGIQYF

D: NA
V: TRBV7-9
size: NA
J: TRBJ1-4
DNA: TGTGCCAGCAGCACCGGGGTTCCAGAAAAACTGTTTTTT
CDR3: CASSTGVPEKLFF

D: NA
V: TRBV5-1
size: few
J: TRBJ2-4
DNA: TGCGCCAGCAGCTTGGAAGGGGTGGGGGACATTCAGTACTTC
CDR3: CASSLEGVGDIQYF

D: NA
V: TRBV4-3
size: NA
J: TRBJ2-7
DNA: TGCGCCAGCAGCCAAGACCTGGGCCGGAGCTCCTACGAGCAGTACTTC
CDR3: CASSQDLGRSSYEQYF

D: TRBD1
V: TRBV24-1
size: many
J: TRBJ2-3
DNA: TGTGCCACCAGTGATCCCCGGACAGGGACAGATACGCAGTATTTT
CDR3: CATSDPRTGTDTQYF

D: TRBD2
V: TRBV11-2
size: many
J: TRBJ2-5
DNA: TGTGCCAGCAGCTTAGGACTAGCGGGGGGTCGGGAGACCCAGTACTTC
CDR3: CASSLGLAGGRETQYF

D: NA
V: TRBV7-9
size: NA
J: TRBJ1-2
DNA: TGTGCCAGCAGCCCAGGGCAGTACCGCTACACCTTC
CDR3: CASSPGQYRYTF

D: NA
V: TRBV6-6
size: many
J: TRBJ1-3
DNA: TGTGCCAGCAGTTACCGCCACGAGGAAGGAAACACCATATATTTT
CDR3: CASSYRHEEGNTIYF

D: TRBD1
V: TRBV20-1
size: NA
J: TRBJ1-1
DNA: TGCAGTGCTAGGGACAGGGTTGTGAGCACTGAAGCTTTCTTT
CDR3: CSARDRVVSTEAFF

D: TRBD2
V: TRBV7-3
size: many
J: TRBJ2-3
DNA: TGTGCCAGCAGCGCGGGGGGCGGAAGCACAGATACGCAGTATTTT
CDR3: CASSAGGGSTDTQYF

D: NA
V: TRBV7-2
size: few
J: TRBJ2-3
DNA: TGTGCCAGCAGCTTAGTTAGCGATACGCAGTATTTT
CDR3: CASSLVSDTQYF

D: TRBD1
V: TRBV3-1
size: NA
J: TRBJ2-7
DNA: TGTGCCAGCAGTAGGGACTCGGGACAGGGCTACGAGCAGTACTTC
CDR3: CASSRDSGQGYEQYF

D: TRBD1
V: TRBV12-3/TRBV12-4
size: NA
J: TRBJ1-2
DNA: TGTGCCAGCAGTCCCGGGACAGCTCTTAACTATGGCTACACCTTC
CDR3: CASSPGTALNYGYTF

D: TRBD2
V: TRBV7-6
size: NA
J: TRBJ2-1
DNA: TGTGCCAGCAGCCCGCGATTAGGTAGCGGGGGGTACAATGAGCAGTTCTTC
CDR3: CASSPRLGSGGYNEQFF

D: NA
V: TRBV6-2/TRBV6-3
size: NA
J: TRBJ2-1
DNA: TGTGCCAGCAAACTGGGGGTAGCGGCCGAGCAGTTCTTC
CDR3: CASKLGVAAEQFF

D: TRBD1
V: TRBV7-2
size: many
J: TRBJ2-7
DNA: TGTGCCAGCAGCTTAGTACGGGACAGGAGCTACGAGCAGTACTTC
CDR3: CASSLVRDRSYEQYF

D: NA
V: TRBV12-3/TRBV12-4
size: few
J: TRBJ1-5
DNA: TGTGCCAGCAGTTTGTTACGGGACAACCCTAATCAGCCCCAGCATTTT
CDR3: CASSLLRDNPNQPQHF

D: NA
V: TRBV7-8
size: NA
J: TRBJ2-5
DNA: TGTGCCAGCAGCTTAGACCGTGGCCCAACAGGCTTC
CDR3: CASSLDRGPTGF

D: TRBD1
V: TRBV7-6
size: NA
J: TRBJ1-1
DNA: TGTGCCAGCAGCCTTGCGGGGACAGGAGGAAACACTGAAGCTTTCTTT
CDR3: CASSLAGTGGNTEAFF

D: NA
V: TRBV7-6
size: NA
J: TRBJ2-7
DNA: TGTGCCAGCAGCTTATCTATAACCTACGAGCAGTACTTC
CDR3: CASSLSITYEQYF

D: TRBD2
V: TRBV2
size: NA
J: TRBJ2-5
DNA: TGTGCCAGCAAATCCGGGACTAGCGGGGGGGATCAAGAGACCCAGTACTTC
CDR3: CASKSGTSGGDQETQYF

D: NA
V: TRBV27
size: NA
J: TRBJ2-7
DNA: TGTGCCAGCAGTTTATACGCAGGGCGGCGAATCTACGAGCAGTACTTC
CDR3: CASSLYAGRRIYEQYF

D: NA
V: TRBV10-3
size: NA
J: TRBJ1-2
DNA: TGTGCCATCAGTGAGTCACCCGGGGGGGAAGACTATGGCTACACCTTC
CDR3: CAISESPGGEDYGYTF

D: NA
V: TRBV27
size: NA
J: TRBJ1-2
DNA: TGTGCCAGCAGTTTGGGGTCGGAGCCCTTCTATGGCTACACCTTC
CDR3: CASSLGSEPFYGYTF

D: NA
V: TRBV27
size: few
J: TRBJ1-6
DNA: TGTGCCAGCAAGCAATGGTCCCCCAATTCACCCCTCCACTTT
CDR3: CASKQWSPNSPLHF

D: NA
V: TRBV28
size: few
J: TRBJ2-7
DNA: TGTGCCAGCAGTACGAAGGACAGCCCTTCCTACGAGCAGTACTTC
CDR3: CASSTKDSPSYEQYF

D: NA
V: TRBV11-2
size: few
J: TRBJ2-3
DNA: TGTGCCAGCAGCTTTGCCGGGGCAGATACGCAGTATTTT
CDR3: CASSFAGADTQYF

D: NA
V: TRBV6-5
size: NA
J: TRBJ2-3
DNA: TGTGCCAGCAGTTACTCGACTGGAGAGATGGATACGCAGTATTTT
CDR3: CASSYSTGEMDTQYF

D: NA
V: TRBV6-6
size: few
J: TRBJ2-5
DNA: TGTGCCAGCAGTTACTCGATCGGACTCGGAGGCCAAGAGACCCAGTACTTC
CDR3: CASSYSIGLGGQETQYF